The 21 T cell receptor beta chains below all came from one sample that was sequenced in a study of shared clonotypes between healthy human individuals. TCRdb keeps only in-frame clones here, not all; method: immunoSEQ multiplex PCR. The repertoire has about 380,000 clones, about 97% of them found once; the top ten carry more than 0.3%. The sequencing input was memory CD8+ T cells sorted from blood. As to subset: CD45RO+ cells pooled with CCR7-negative TemRA cells. Source of these receptors: a man younger than 45 in good health.

A remark on this clone: Distinct nucleotide sequences in the sample also encode this CDR3. The chain is built from TRBV11-2 and TRBJ2-2; no reliable D call. The CDR3 consists of 14 residues. Trimming shortened V by 2 bases and J by 1 base, and 5 bases separated the two germline ends. Germline V gene sequence: CDR1 SGHAT, CDR2 FQNNGV. The CDR3 is CASSLRQNTGELFF. CDR3 nucleotide sequence: TGTGCCAGCAGCTTACGCCAGAACACCGGGGAGCTGTTTTTT.

V gene TRBV29-1 combines with J gene TRBJ1-3; no reliable D call. Germline-derived CDR1 and CDR2 are SQVTM and ANQGSEA. This CDR3 region has 11 residues. Trimming took off 4 bases at V and 8 bases at J, with 9 bases between the two ends. The chain's CDR3 is CSVAEGDTIYF. The CDR3 DNA sequence: TGCAGCGTTGCGGAGGGTGACACCATATATTTT.

The J gene is TRBJ2-7, the V gene TRBV30, with no clear D. With 3 bases removed from V and 0 bases from J, the gap between germline ends came to 18 bases. Germline loops: CDR1 GTSNPN, CDR2 SVGIG (reference sequence). The CDR3 is 16 residues long. In DNA form, the CDR3 reads TGTGCCTGGAGCACCAGTGTGAGGACCTTCTCCTACGAGCAGTACTTC. It codes for CAWSTSVRTFSYEQYF.

This chain uses TRBV13 with TRBJ2-7, with TRBD1 identical over 10 bases. Unmatched junction bases numbered 3, after V lost 3 bases and J lost 1 base. In germline, CDR1 is PRHDT, CDR2 FYEKMQ (reference sequence). The CDR3 sequence is 15 residues long. The CDR3 sequence is CASSFRTGGSYEQYF. The CDR3 bases are TGTGCCAGCAGCTTTCGGACAGGGGGATCCTACGAGCAGTACTTC.

The gene calls are TRBV5-4 and TRBJ1-2; the match to TRBD1 covers 9 bases. CDR1 and CDR2 (germline): SGHNT, YYREEE (reference sequence). The CDR3 is 15 amino acids. Trimming removed 4 bases from V and 4 bases from J; junction bases left unmatched: 8. CDR3 DNA sequence: TGTGCCAGCAGCCTTCGGGACAGGGCGGGCTATGGCTACACCTTC. Translation gives CASSLRDRAGYGYTF.

The J gene is TRBJ1-2, the V gene TRBV6-1; D is uncertain. Trimming left V 3 bases short and J 0 bases short, with 5 bases between. CDR3 length: 13 amino acids. The V gene's germline CDR1 is MNHNS and CDR2 SASEGT. CDR3 residues: CASSDPANYGYTF. For the CDR3, the DNA is TGTGCCAGCAGTGACCCAGCTAACTATGGCTACACCTTC.

J is TRBJ2-3 and V is TRBV19; 12 nucleotides align to TRBD2. The CDR3 length is 15 residues. The germline V gene has CDR1 LNHDA and CDR2 SQIVND (reference sequence). V was pared by 10 bases and J by 5 bases, with 10 bases of the junction left unmatched. Written as DNA, the CDR3 is TGTGCCACGTCCTCTAGCGGGAGGGCCGTAGATACGCAGTATTTT. It is translated as CATSSSGRAVDTQYF.

The chain employs TRBV7-6 and TRBJ2-1; TRBD2 agrees at 7 bases. The CDR3 contains 18 residues. With 1 base clipped from V and 6 bases from J, the junction kept 15 bases outside the gene matches. The V gene's germline CDR1 is SGHVS and CDR2 FNYEAQ. The CDR3, as DNA: TGTGCCAGCAGCTTAGTGCCTTCGCGGGAGATAAGGCGCAATGAGCAGTTCTTC. This encodes CASSLVPSREIRRNEQFF.

This chain links TRBV28 with TRBJ2-4; D unclear. Trimming shortened V by 3 bases and J by 5 bases, and 8 bases separated the two germline ends. Germline CDR1 is MDHEN and CDR2 is SYDVKM. The CDR3 extends over 13 amino acids. This chain's CDR3 is CASSFGRENIQYF. For the CDR3, the DNA is TGTGCCAGCAGTTTTGGCCGGGAAAACATTCAGTACTTC. Based on the CDR3 plus reference TRBV28 and TRBJ2-4, the full variable domain is DVKVTQSSRYLVKRTGEKVFLECVQDMDHENMFWYRQDPGLGLRLIYFSYDVKMKEKGDIPEGYSVSREKKERFSLILESASTNQTSMYLCASSFGRENIQYFGAGTRLSVL.

CDR3 in amino acids: CASSPSPDRSLAFF. Here the CDR3 DNA reads TGTGCCAGCAGTCCAAGCCCAGACAGGTCCCTGGCTTTCTTT. The genes are TRBV28 and TRBJ1-1, with D maybe TRBD1 (6 bases). This CDR3 is 14 amino acids long. The V and J ends lost 5 bases and 11 bases respectively, with 21 bases between them. Germline V gene lookup returns CDR1 MDHEN and CDR2 SYDVKM.

The chain employs TRBV28 and TRBJ1-2; 10 positions match TRBD1. Germline CDR1 and CDR2: MDHEN and SYDVKM. V trimming: 4 bases; J trimming: 4 bases; junction bases outside the gene matches: 9. There are 16 residues in the CDR3. The CDR3 sequence: CASSSTGGPSIYGYTF. CDR3 bases: TGTGCCAGCAGTTCGACAGGGGGCCCGAGTATCTATGGCTACACCTTC.

The rearrangement links TRBV7-9 to TRBJ1-1; TRBD1 aligns across 8 bases. Germline V lookup: CDR1 SEHNR, CDR2 FQNEAQ (reference sequence). The CDR3 is 13 amino acids. J lost 7 bases, V lost 6 bases, and 7 bases had no gene match. Here the CDR3 reads CASSPSGGNEAFF. CDR3 nucleotide sequence: TGTGCCAGCAGTCCCTCAGGGGGCAATGAAGCTTTCTTT.

The rearrangement uses TRBV28 and TRBJ2-5; 11 nucleotides line up with TRBD1. The V segment lost 6 bases and the J segment 4 bases; nucleotides outside the gene matches: 1. Looked up from germline, CDR1 is MDHEN and CDR2 is SYDVKM. CDR3 length: 13 residues. Written as DNA, the CDR3 is TGTGCCAGCAGGGACAGGGGGCGAGAGACCCAGTACTTC. Encoded protein: CASRDRGRETQYF.

Comments on this clone: The same CDR3 also results from other DNA sequences found in this sample. The chain is built from TRBV5-1 and TRBJ2-5; D ambiguous. With 0 bases removed from V and 0 bases from J, the gap between germline ends came to 6 bases. The CDR3 totals 14 residues. Germline V lookup: CDR1 SGHRS, CDR2 YFSETQ. The CDR3 spells CASSLGRYQETQYF. The CDR3 DNA reads TGCGCCAGCAGCTTGGGCAGGTACCAAGAGACCCAGTACTTC.

The chain links TRBV5-6 to TRBJ1-1; no definite D call. This CDR3 is 13 amino acids long. Trimming left V 0 bases short and J 5 bases short, with 8 bases between. Germline V gene data show CDR1 as SGHDT and CDR2 as YYEEEE. CDR3 DNA sequence: TGTGCCAGCAGCTTGGGCAGGAAGACTGAAGCTTTCTTT. Residues: CASSLGRKTEAFF.

The gene calls are TRBV4-2 and TRBJ2-5, with TRBD1 matching 8 bases. The ends lost 0 bases at V and 3 bases at J; junction bases unmatched: 6. Germline CDR1 LGHNA, CDR2 YNFKEQ. The CDR3 length is 16 residues. The DNA for the CDR3 is TGTGCCAGCAGCCAAGATCAGGGGGCAATAAAAGAGACCCAGTACTTC. Its translation: CASSQDQGAIKETQYF.

This chain joins TRBV7-8 and TRBJ2-7; TRBD2 matches 9 bases. CDR3 length: 18 amino acids. V lost 3 bases and J lost 0; bases outside the gene matches: 12. Germline lookup yields CDR1 SGHVS and CDR2 FQNEAQ. The CDR3 loop is CASSLRGPAGGSSYEQYF. CDR3 coding DNA: TGTGCCAGCAGCTTGAGAGGGCCAGCGGGAGGAAGCTCCTACGAGCAGTACTTC.

This rearrangement joins TRBV6-6 to TRBJ1-4; tentative D call: TRBD1 (5 bases). CDR1 MNHNY and CDR2 SVGAGI come from the germline V gene (reference sequence). Trimming shortened V by 1 base and J by 4 bases, and 13 bases separated the two germline ends. The CDR3 has 16 residues. The CDR3 region is CASSYFLRGFNEKLFF. The CDR3 coding sequence is TGTGCCAGCAGTTACTTTTTAAGGGGCTTTAATGAAAAACTGTTTTTT.

This clone was recorded only once. The V call is TRBV29-1, the J call TRBJ2-7; no clear D gene. Germline lookup yields CDR1 SQVTM and CDR2 ANQGSEA. V lost 6 bases to trimming and J lost 0 bases, with 21 bases between them. The CDR3 is 16 residues long. The CDR3 sequence: CSVTKSGRNSSYEQYF. CDR3 sequence (DNA): TGCAGCGTAACCAAGTCTGGGCGGAACAGCTCCTACGAGCAGTACTTC.

The chain is built from TRBV9 and TRBJ2-6; D ambiguous. Trimming took off 4 bases at V and 4 bases at J, with 6 bases between the two ends. Germline CDR1 reads SGDLS; CDR2 reads YYNGEE. The CDR3 has 13 residues. DNA of the CDR3: TGTGCCAGCAGCTCCCGGGGGGCCAACGTCCTGACTTTC. Protein: CASSSRGANVLTF.

The genes are TRBV28 and TRBJ2-5, with D possibly TRBD1 on 6 matching bases. Germline CDR1 MDHEN, CDR2 SYDVKM. The germline V and J ends were trimmed by 5 bases and 5 bases, with 18 bases remaining between them. This CDR3 has 15 residues. The CDR3 DNA follows: TGTGCCAGCAGTACCGGGACACCCATGAGGGAGACCCAGTACTTC. Protein product: CASSTGTPMRETQYF.